A single sample is the source of the 26 T cell receptor beta chains below, sequenced in a study of T cell responses to AZD1222 COVID-19 vaccine. The table came from immunoSEQ multiplex PCR; TCRdb's copy has only in-frame clones and leaves some out. The repertoire holds around 120,000 clones, with approximately 92% as singletons. The material sequenced was peripheral blood, taken on day 0 of AZD1222 vaccination. These receptors originate from an adult in good health.

The chain has TRBV19 and TRBJ1-2; 8 bases agree with TRBD1. CDR1 is LNHDA, CDR2 SQIVND, per germline (reference sequence). The length of the CDR3 is 13 residues. The ends lost 10 bases at V and 4 bases at J; junction bases unmatched: 8. The CDR3 DNA follows: TGTGCCACAGAGGACAGGGAATCCTATGGCTACACCTTC. The encoded protein is CATEDRESYGYTF.

This clone was observed a single time. The chain links TRBV7-7 to TRBJ2-2; D remains unclear. The germline gives CDR1 SSHAT, CDR2 FNYEAQ (reference sequence). The CDR3 covers 15 residues. Between the trimmed V and J ends, which lost 1 base and 0 bases, there was a span of 6 bases. The CDR3 nucleotides read TGTGCCAGCAGCTTAGAGGGATCGAACACCGGGGAGCTGTTTTTT. Protein product: CASSLEGSNTGELFF.

V and J are TRBV29-1 and TRBJ2-1; TRBD2 matches 10 bases. CDR3 length: 13 residues. V lost 4 bases, J lost 3 bases, and 0 bases stayed unmatched. The germline V gene encodes CDR1 SQVTM and CDR2 ANQGSEA. DNA for the CDR3: TGCAGCGTTGCTAGCGGGGGCTACAATGAGCAGTTCTTC. Translating gives CSVASGGYNEQFF.

Written as DNA, the CDR3 is TGTGCCAGTAAACAGGGGGGATGGAATGAGCAGTTCTTC. This gives the protein CASKQGGWNEQFF. The chain employs TRBV19 and TRBJ2-1, with 8 nucleotides matching TRBD1. The V gene's germline CDR1 is LNHDA and CDR2 SQIVND (reference sequence). CDR3 length: 13 residues. Trimming cost V 7 bases and J 7 bases; bases outside gene matches: 6.

DNA of the CDR3: TGCGCCAGCAGCCAAGTCGGGGGAGTTGGGACAGATACGCAGTATTTT. Protein: CASSQVGGVGTDTQYF. V usage is TRBV4-1 and J usage is TRBJ2-3; TRBD2 might be the D (6 bases). From germline, CDR1 is MGHRA and CDR2 YSYEKL. CDR3 size: 16 residues. Trimming pared 1 base from V and 3 bases from J, leaving 14 bases between.

The chain recombines TRBV29-1 with TRBJ1-1; D unresolved. Trimming shortened V by 3 bases and J by 1 base, and 9 bases separated the two germline ends. The CDR3 runs 13 residues. The germline CDR1 and CDR2 sequences are SQVTM and ANQGSEA. The CDR3 here is CSVDGQTNTEAFF. In DNA, the CDR3 is TGCAGCGTTGATGGGCAAACGAACACTGAAGCTTTCTTT.

V is TRBV3-1 (or the pseudogene TRBV3-2) and J is TRBJ1-6, with D possibly TRBD1 on 6 matching bases. Trimming removed 4 bases from V and 9 bases from J, with 13 bases in between. CDR1 LGHDT and CDR2 YNNKEL come from the germline V gene (reference sequence). The length of the CDR3 is 14 residues. The CDR3 DNA is TGTGCCAGCAGCCCGGGGGCTTCAGGTTCACCCCTCCACTTT. Its translation is CASSPGASGSPLHF.

This rearrangement joins TRBV28 to TRBJ1-1; 7 bases map to TRBD1. The CDR3 is made up of 15 amino acids. With 6 bases clipped from V and 1 base from J, the junction kept 8 bases outside the gene matches. Germline V gives CDR1 MDHEN, CDR2 SYDVKM. In DNA form, the CDR3 reads TGTGCCAGCAGCCCACCGGGACAGCGGAACACTGAAGCTTTCTTT. Its translation: CASSPPGQRNTEAFF.

The chain uses TRBV11-2 and TRBJ1-5, with TRBD1 matching over 7 bases. CDR1 is SGHAT and CDR2 is FQNNGV in the germline V gene. The junction had 4 bases not matched to a gene; V was cut back by 3 bases and J by 2 bases. This CDR3 comprises 15 residues. In DNA, the CDR3 is TGTGCCAGCAGCTTGACAGGGAGGGGCAATCAGCCCCAGCATTTT. Translation gives CASSLTGRGNQPQHF.

This chain links TRBV18 with TRBJ1-4; tentatively, D is TRBD1 (6 bases). The CDR3 covers 14 residues. The ends were cut back, 2 bases at V and 11 bases at J, with 15 bases in the middle. Germline loops: CDR1 KGHSH, CDR2 LQKENI. As DNA, the CDR3 is TGTGCCAGCTCACCATCGCAGGGGCGGTTGAAACTGTTTTTT. This encodes CASSPSQGRLKLFF.

In the case of this clone: At one end, the junction sequence differs from germline, possibly due to a read error. The rearrangement joins TRBV6-1 to TRBJ2-1; 11 nucleotides line up with TRBD2. Germline lookup yields CDR1 MNHNS and CDR2 SASEGT. This CDR3 spans 12 amino acids. CDR3 region: CASRDLAGGLLF. CDR3 nucleotide sequence: TGTGCCAGCAGGGACCTAGCGGGAGGTTTGCTCTTC.

V gene TRBV24-1 combines with J gene TRBJ2-5, with D maybe TRBD2 (6 bases). From germline, CDR1 is KGHDR and CDR2 SFDVKD. With 4 bases removed from V and 9 bases from J, the gap between germline ends came to 14 bases. CDR3 length: 13 residues. The CDR3 region is CATSDLSSGAQYF. The CDR3 region has the DNA TGTGCCACCAGTGACCTGAGTTCGGGGGCCCAGTACTTC.

The chain joins TRBV7-3 to TRBJ2-5, with D possibly being TRBD1 (7 bases). CDR3 size: 16 residues. The germline V gene encodes CDR1 SGHTA and CDR2 FQGTGA. Trimming removed 2 bases at V and 2 bases at J, with 15 bases between. The chain's CDR3 is CASSLWGATGQETQYF. The CDR3 DNA follows: TGTGCCAGCAGCTTATGGGGGGCGACAGGGCAAGAGACCCAGTACTTC.

The V call is TRBV7-2, the J call TRBJ2-1; no definite D call. The length of the CDR3 is 14 residues. Germline V gene sequence: CDR1 SGHTA, CDR2 FQGNSA. Trimming stripped 1 base from V and 6 bases from J, with 10 bases between. The CDR3 region has the DNA TGTGCCAGCAGCTTAGAGAACGGGCCCAATGAGCAGTTCTTC. Residues: CASSLENGPNEQFF. The whole variable domain, filled in from reference TRBV7-2 and TRBJ2-1, reads GAGVSQSPSNKVTEKGKDVELRCDPISGHTALYWYRQSLGQGLEFLIYFQGNSAPDKSGLPSDRFSAERTGGSVSTLTIQRTQQEDSAVYLCASSLENGPNEQFFGPGTRLTVL.

The chain joins TRBV10-2 to TRBJ2-3; TRBD2 aligns across 10 bases. The CDR3 spans 15 residues. Germline values: CDR1 WSHSY, CDR2 SAAADI. V lost 5 bases and J lost 6; bases outside the gene matches: 8. CDR3 in amino acids: CASSIAGGRVDTQYF. For the CDR3, the DNA is TGCGCCAGCAGTATAGCGGGGGGCCGGGTGGATACGCAGTATTTT.

V usage is TRBV11-3 and J usage is TRBJ2-5, with TRBD2 as a possible D gene (5 bases). Trimming removed 5 bases at V and 1 base at J, with 14 bases between. The CDR3 is made up of 15 amino acids. Germline CDR1 is SGHNT and CDR2 is YENEEA. The CDR3 sequence: CASSPGMGSQETQYF. Here the CDR3 DNA reads TGTGCCAGCAGCCCCGGGATGGGCAGCCAAGAGACCCAGTACTTC.

V usage is TRBV23-1 and J usage is TRBJ2-1; 11 bases fit TRBD1. TRBV23-1 qualifies as an ORF whose function is uncertain. The trim removed 7 bases at V and 3 bases at J, leaving 5 bases unmatched. The CDR3 is made up of 15 amino acids. The CDR3: CASTGTGGNYNEQFF. For the CDR3, the DNA is TGCGCCAGCACCGGGACAGGGGGTAACTACAATGAGCAGTTCTTC.

The chain uses TRBV9 and TRBJ2-3; no clear D. The V and J ends lost 4 bases and 5 bases respectively, with 11 bases between them. CDR1 and CDR2 from the germline V gene are SGDLS and YYNGEE. The CDR3 is made up of 13 amino acids. The DNA for the CDR3 is TGTGCCAGCAGCCCCCGAACGGGAGATACGCAGTATTTT. Its translation is CASSPRTGDTQYF.

This sequence joins TRBV19 and TRBJ1-4; no definite D call. Trimming removed 6 bases at V and 6 bases at J, with 17 bases between. This CDR3 is built from 15 residues. CDR1 LNHDA and CDR2 SQIVND come from the germline V gene (reference sequence). CDR3 bases: TGTGCCAGTAGAGGAGGGCTCGGGAGAGATGAAAAACTGTTTTTT. Protein sequence: CASRGGLGRDEKLFF.

This sequence joins TRBV9 and TRBJ2-3; 7 nucleotides align to TRBD2. With 0 bases clipped from V and 3 bases from J, the junction kept 7 bases outside the gene matches. Germline V gene data show CDR1 as SGDLS and CDR2 as YYNGEE. The CDR3 is 16 residues long. The CDR3 loop reads CASSVEGWEGTDTQYF. The CDR3 nucleotides read TGTGCCAGCAGCGTAGAGGGGTGGGAGGGTACAGATACGCAGTATTTT.

The V call is TRBV10-3, the J call TRBJ1-6, with TRBD1 matching 12 bases. V lost 3 bases, J lost 6 bases, and 6 bases stayed unmatched. Per germline, CDR1 ENHRY and CDR2 SYGVKD. This CDR3 region has 17 residues. CDR3 in amino acids: CAISDRDRGPLNSPLHF. CDR3 in DNA: TGTGCCATCAGTGATAGGGACAGGGGGCCGCTTAATTCACCCCTCCACTTT.

The V gene is TRBV7-9, the J gene TRBJ1-1; 7 bases align to TRBD1. This CDR3 region has 17 residues. The germline gives CDR1 SEHNR, CDR2 FQNEAQ (reference sequence). Losses at the gene ends were 4 bases for V and 1 base for J; bases not matched to a gene: 12. Here the CDR3 reads CASSSNRRGQRNTEAFF. The CDR3 bases are TGTGCCAGCAGCTCGAACCGTAGGGGACAGAGGAACACTGAAGCTTTCTTT.

As DNA, the CDR3 is TGTGCCACCAGCATCGGACGGAGAGATACGCAGTATTTT. Its protein product is CATSIGRRDTQYF. The J gene is TRBJ2-3, the V gene TRBV15; no reliable D call. V was clipped by 4 bases and J by 5 bases, with 10 bases between them. The V gene's germline CDR1 is LNHNV and CDR2 YYDKDF (reference sequence). The CDR3 is 13 residues long.

The chain links TRBV27 to TRBJ1-5, with D possibly matching TRBD1 (5 bases). V shed 2 bases and J shed 6 bases, with 11 bases lying between them. The CDR3 runs to 14 residues. CDR1 is MNHEY and CDR2 is SMNVEV in the germline V gene (reference sequence). The DNA for the CDR3 is TGTGCCAGCAGTTTAGGGGGGATCGGTCAGCCCCAGCATTTT. The encoded protein is CASSLGGIGQPQHF.

The CDR3 loop reads CATSDLNGGELFF. The CDR3 DNA reads TGTGCCACCAGTGATTTGAATGGCGGGGAGCTGTTTTTT. V usage is TRBV24-1 and J usage is TRBJ2-2; no clear D. Per the germline V gene, CDR1 is KGHDR and CDR2 is SFDVKD. CDR3 length: 13 amino acids. V gave up 0 bases and J gave up 7 bases, with 5 bases separating them.

The chain carries TRBV19 and TRBJ2-7; D possibly corresponds to TRBD2 (6 bases). Between the trimmed V and J ends, which lost 3 bases and 5 bases, there was a span of 14 bases. The CDR3 extends over 14 amino acids. Germline values: CDR1 LNHDA, CDR2 SQIVND (reference sequence). CDR3 sequence reads: CASSMGRGVHEQYF. The CDR3 nucleotides are TGTGCCAGTAGTATGGGGCGGGGTGTACACGAGCAGTACTTC.